This T cell receptor (beta chain) was sequenced in a study of CD8+ T cells in alopecia areata. Points from the study as a whole: Significant decreases in scalp clonality and expanded CD8+ clones followed tofacitinib treatment. Higher clonality than in normal scalp was seen in lesional scalp, especially alopecia totalis/universalis.

cDNA serving as the sequencing template came from extracted, reverse transcribed RNA. Sequencing used immunoSEQ multiplex PCR; TCRdb keeps in-frame clones, though not all of them. The data hold about 200,000 clones, with around 60% observed a single time. The CDR3 is 19 amino acids. Looked up from germline, CDR1 is MGHRA and CDR2 is YSYEKL. With 2 bases removed from V and 2 bases from J, the gap between germline ends came to 22 bases. Remarks on this clone: Its antigen remains unidentified.

Treatment: oral pan-JAK inhibitor, 5-10 mg twice daily. It was from PBMCs that CD4+ and CD8+ T cells were sorted. Sequences were derived from CD4+ T cells sorted from blood, sampled at week 4, from a patient treated with tofacitinib. This chain links TRBV4-1 with TRBJ1-5; D perhaps matches TRBD1 (5 bases). This TCR was recovered from a human donor with alopecia areata. The CDR3 bases are TGCGCCAGCAGCCAATCCCCTATCGGCCCCGGCAGGGGCAATCAGCCCCAGCATTTT. Residues: CASSQSPIGPGRGNQPQHF.